This section outlines one T cell receptor beta chain sequence together with its context. The repertoire was sequenced with immunoSEQ multiplex PCR; TCRdb's copy has only in-frame clones and lacks some. The repertoire holds roughly 30,000 clones, 72% seen once, with 20% to 25% in the top ten. This specimen belongs to a study of blood T cell repertoires in COVID-19. V gave up 4 bases and J gave up 5 bases, with 20 bases separating them. The germline V gene encodes CDR1 SGHNT and CDR2 YYREEE (reference sequence). The CDR3 is 16 amino acids. The chain joins TRBV5-4 to TRBJ2-3; perhaps TRBD2 as D (7 bases). This sequence was found in a boy younger than 10 with active or convalescent COVID-19. The source material was peripheral blood. In DNA, the CDR3 is TGTGCCAGCAGCAACCGGGCTCCGAGGGGGGGAGATACGCAGTATTTT. Protein sequence: CASSNRAPRGGDTQYF.